This passage covers 22 T cell receptor beta chains from one sample sequenced in a study of T cell responses to AZD1222 COVID-19 vaccine. Sequencing was performed with immunoSEQ multiplex PCR; in TCRdb, only in-frame clones are kept and a portion is missing. The table records 150,000 to 200,000 clones, 90% of them present only once. The material sequenced was peripheral blood, taken 28 days after the second AZD1222 dose. The receptor set was obtained from an adult who received the AZD1222 COVID-19 vaccine.

This chain joins TRBV7-9 and TRBJ1-2; the D gene is possibly TRBD1 (6 bases). Germline loops: CDR1 SEHNR, CDR2 FQNEAQ (reference sequence). This CDR3 has 15 residues. V was cut by 5 bases and J by 0 bases, with 13 bases left in between. Here the CDR3 reads CASSPPNRANYGYTF. CDR3 DNA sequence: TGTGCCAGCAGCCCACCCAACAGGGCTAACTATGGCTACACCTTC.

This sequence joins TRBV12-5 and TRBJ2-1, with D unresolved. The germline V gene has CDR1 LGHNT and CDR2 FRNRAP. Deletions cut 4 bases from V and 9 bases from J, with 7 bases between. CDR3 length: 11 amino acids. The CDR3 DNA is TGTGCTAGTGGTTATCCGGTTGAGCAGTTCTTC. It yields the protein CASGYPVEQFF.

Concerning this clone itself: This sample includes further DNA sequences coding for the same CDR3. This sequence joins TRBV30 and TRBJ2-7, with D uncertain. V was clipped by 5 bases and J by 3 bases, with 8 bases between them. CDR1 and CDR2 from the germline V gene are GTSNPN and SVGIG (reference sequence). CDR3 length equals 11 residues. The CDR3: CAWSNSYEQYF. Written as DNA, the CDR3 is TGTGCCTGGTCTAACAGCTACGAGCAGTACTTC.

The chain links TRBV2 to TRBJ2-3; 13 bases map to TRBD2. Germline CDR1 reads SNHLY; CDR2 reads FYNNEI. V lost 1 base, J lost 1 base, and 5 bases stayed unmatched. The CDR3 sequence is 18 residues long. CDR3 DNA: TGTGCCAGCAGTGAAGGGGGGACTAGCGGGGTCGGCACAGATACGCAGTATTTT. Translating it yields CASSEGGTSGVGTDTQYF.

The chain links TRBV6-5 to TRBJ2-7; D is possibly TRBD1 (8 bases). Trimming removed 4 bases at V and 8 bases at J, with 18 bases between. CDR1 is MNHEY and CDR2 is SVGAGI in the germline V gene. The CDR3 length is 14 residues. CDR3 protein: CASSLPGGGGKQYF. The CDR3 region has the DNA TGTGCCAGCAGTTTGCCAGGGGGCGGGGGAAAGCAGTACTTC.

The V and J genes are TRBV6-5 and TRBJ1-5; maybe TRBD1 (6 bases). Between the trimmed V and J ends, which lost 6 bases and 4 bases, there was a span of 10 bases. This CDR3 spans 13 amino acids. The V gene's germline CDR1 is MNHEY and CDR2 SVGAGI. CDR3 DNA sequence: TGTGCCAGCAGACGGACAGCTAATCAGCCCCAGCATTTT. It yields the protein CASRRTANQPQHF.

This chain joins TRBV7-2 and TRBJ1-6; D is perhaps TRBD1 (6 bases). V lost 1 base and J 7 bases, leaving 17 bases between the germline ends. Germline V gene data show CDR1 as SGHTA and CDR2 as FQGNSA. The CDR3 is made up of 17 amino acids. For the CDR3, the DNA is TGTGCCAGCAGCTTAGACTCCTCAGGGGCTGGAAATTCACCCCTCCACTTT. Amino acid sequence: CASSLDSSGAGNSPLHF.

V is TRBV6-5 and J is TRBJ1-1; possibly TRBD1 for D (5 bases). V was clipped by 6 bases and J by 5 bases, with 16 bases between them. Germline V gene sequence: CDR1 MNHEY, CDR2 SVGAGI. The CDR3 spans 14 residues. The CDR3 bases are TGTGCCAGCAGCTCCATGGGGGGAGGGACTGAAGCTTTCTTT. It codes for CASSSMGGGTEAFF.

V is TRBV29-1 and J is TRBJ2-7; a weak D match, TRBD2 (5 bases). This CDR3 is 14 amino acids long. Germline V gene lookup returns CDR1 SQVTM and CDR2 ANQGSEA. V gave up 4 bases and J gave up 1 base, with 14 bases separating them. The CDR3 is CSVAGPGISYEQYF. The CDR3 DNA is TGCAGCGTTGCGGGCCCGGGGATATCCTACGAGCAGTACTTC.

J is TRBJ1-4 and V is TRBV9; maybe TRBD1 (5 bases). The CDR3 consists of 15 residues. V was cut by 0 bases and J by 3 bases, with 9 bases left in between. Germline CDR1 reads SGDLS; CDR2 reads YYNGEE. The CDR3 DNA sequence: TGTGCCAGCAGCGTAGAGGGACGGCCTAATGAAAAACTGTTTTTT. This translates into CASSVEGRPNEKLFF.

This clone was seen only once. The chain employs TRBV9 and TRBJ2-1, with 9 bases that match TRBD2. The CDR3 runs 14 residues. V was clipped by 6 bases and J by 4 bases; unmatched bases: 5. The germline V gene encodes CDR1 SGDLS and CDR2 YYNGEE. CDR3 DNA: TGTGCCAGCAACCCGACTAGCGGATACAATGAGCAGTTCTTC. It yields the protein CASNPTSGYNEQFF. The complete variable domain, with remaining parts taken from reference TRBV9 and TRBJ2-1, reads DSGVTQTPKHLITATGQRVTLRCSPRSGDLSVYWYQQSLDQGLQFLIQYYNGEERAKGNILERFSAQQFPDLHSELNLSSLELGDSALYFCASNPTSGYNEQFFGPGTRLTVL.

The chain links TRBV28 to TRBJ1-5; possibly TRBD1 for D (5 bases). Germline assignment: CDR1 MDHEN and CDR2 SYDVKM. V was pared by 2 bases and J by 15 bases, with 14 bases between. The CDR3 covers 12 residues. CDR3 sequence: CASSLGTRDPHF. CDR3 coding DNA: TGTGCCAGCAGTTTAGGGACCAGGGACCCGCATTTT.

The chain is built from TRBV28 and TRBJ1-5, with D perhaps TRBD1 (5 bases). Trimming pared 2 bases from V and 1 base from J, leaving 9 bases between. The CDR3 spans 15 residues. Germline CDR1 MDHEN, CDR2 SYDVKM. In DNA, the CDR3 is TGTGCCAGCAGTTTAGGTGGGGGGAGCAATCAGCCCCAGCATTTT. It encodes CASSLGGGSNQPQHF.

The chain couples TRBV2 to TRBJ2-7, with TRBD1 matching 7 bases. J gave up 4 bases and V 7 bases, and 4 bases lay outside the gene matches. The length of the CDR3 is 12 residues. Germline CDR1 is SNHLY and CDR2 is FYNNEI. The CDR3 protein is CASTGGEYEQYF. The CDR3 nucleotides are TGTGCCAGCACAGGGGGAGAGTACGAGCAGTACTTC. The full variable domain, rest sourced from reference TRBV2 and TRBJ2-7, is EPEVTQTPSHQVTQMGQEVILRCVPISNHLYFYWYRQILGQKVEFLVSFYNNEISEKSEIFDDQFSVERPDGSNFTLKIRSTKLEDSAMYFCASTGGEYEQYFGPGTRLTVT.

The chain carries TRBV28 and TRBJ2-5; D possibly uses TRBD1 or TRBD2 (7 bases each). This CDR3 spans 18 amino acids. V was clipped by 3 bases and J by 1 base, with 21 bases between them. The germline CDR1 and CDR2 sequences are MDHEN and SYDVKM. The CDR3 DNA reads TGTGCCAGCAGTTTCTCCCCCAAAGACAGGGAGGGCCAAGAGACCCAGTACTTC. Its protein is CASSFSPKDREGQETQYF.

V is TRBV6-5 and J is TRBJ1-6, with 10 bases identical to TRBD1. The CDR3 has 16 amino acids. CDR1 is MNHEY and CDR2 is SVGAGI in the germline V gene. V shed 2 bases, J shed 6 bases, and the junction held 4 bases outside the gene matches. CDR3 in DNA: TGTGCCAGCAGTTACGGACAGGGGGTAGGTAATTCACCCCTCCACTTT. Protein: CASSYGQGVGNSPLHF.

This chain links TRBV18 with TRBJ1-5, with 9 bases identical to TRBD1. V lost 3 bases and J lost 5; bases outside the gene matches: 2. Germline CDR1 reads KGHSH; CDR2 reads LQKENI. This CDR3 has 14 amino acids. This CDR3 is CASSPGQGHQPQHF. CDR3 coding DNA: TGTGCCAGCTCACCGGGACAGGGACATCAGCCCCAGCATTTT.

The chain has TRBV5-4 and TRBJ2-1; 11 bases are a match to TRBD2. There are 18 residues in the CDR3. CDR1 is SGHNT, CDR2 YYREEE, per germline (reference sequence). V lost 4 bases and J lost 0; bases outside the gene matches: 9. This CDR3 reads CASSQASGGSSSYNEQFF. CDR3 nucleotides: TGTGCCAGCAGCCAAGCTAGCGGGGGGTCAAGCTCCTACAATGAGCAGTTCTTC.

The chain recombines TRBV7-2 with TRBJ2-7; D is unclear. Germline V gene sequence: CDR1 SGHTA, CDR2 FQGNSA. This CDR3 has 13 amino acids. Trimming cost V 5 bases and J 2 bases, with 10 bases left between them. The chain's CDR3 is CASSPTPTYEQYF. CDR3 sequence (DNA): TGTGCCAGCAGCCCAACACCTACCTACGAGCAGTACTTC.

This clone was seen once. The V call is TRBV3-1 (or the pseudogene TRBV3-2), the J call TRBJ1-5, with D hard to call. The CDR3 contains 13 residues. The germline CDR1 and CDR2 sequences are LGHDT and YNNKEL (reference sequence). V dropped 4 bases and J dropped 7 bases, with 11 bases sitting between them. The CDR3 region is CASSLLAGQPQHF. In nucleotides, the CDR3 is TGTGCCAGCAGCCTCCTTGCGGGACAGCCCCAGCATTTT.

The gene calls are TRBV27 and TRBJ1-5, with D maybe TRBD1 (5 bases). This CDR3 has 13 residues. Germline CDR1 MNHEY, CDR2 SMNVEV (reference sequence). Trimming pared 5 bases from V and 9 bases from J, leaving 14 bases between. The CDR3 region is CASSGGALLPQHF. DNA of the CDR3: TGTGCCAGCAGTGGCGGGGCCCTTCTGCCCCAGCATTTT.

The rearrangement uses TRBV19 and TRBJ2-6; D gene ambiguous. Germline loops: CDR1 LNHDA, CDR2 SQIVND (reference sequence). The V gene lost 1 base and the J gene lost 0 bases, with 10 bases spanning the gap. The CDR3 is made up of 17 amino acids. The CDR3 region is CASSIASHYSGANVLTF. The CDR3 DNA sequence: TGTGCCAGTAGTATAGCGTCTCATTACTCTGGGGCCAACGTCCTGACTTTC.